These T cell receptor beta chains were read from a single sample in a study of OX40 agonist ivuxolimab in advanced cancers. The table came from immunoSEQ multiplex PCR; TCRdb's copy has only in-frame clones and leaves some out. The table includes approximately 21,000 clones, about 80% detected once. The source material was CD4+ or CD8+ T cells sorted from blood, sampled in a trial of the OX40 agonist ivuxolimab. Source of these receptors: an adult with an advanced solid tumor such as melanoma, head and neck, liver or kidney cancer. Each CDR3 is given with its conserved first and last residue. A D gene is named only where the DNA matches it firmly. Some rows have no size entry. The others give once, few or many, or a class for an expanded clone.

V,size,D,J,DNA,CDR3
TRBV15,NA,TRBD2,TRBJ2-7,TGTGCCACCAGCAGAGATGGTCTAGCGGGAAGCGAGCAGTACTTC,CATSRDGLAGSEQYF
TRBV5-1,NA,TRBD1,TRBJ1-1,TGCGCCAGCAGCCCCCGGGACAGAGTAAACACTGAAGCTTTCTTT,CASSPRDRVNTEAFF
TRBV28,NA,TRBD2,TRBJ2-7,TGTGCCAGCAGATTCGGGAGGGCCTCCTACGAGCAGTACTTC,CASRFGRASYEQYF
TRBV7-2,NA,NA,TRBJ2-7,TGTGCCAGCAGCTTGTTAGGGTCGGGCGAGCAGTACTTC,CASSLLGSGEQYF
TRBV2,NA,TRBD1,TRBJ1-4,TGTGCCAGCACATTACCCCCAGGGACAGGGGTGAAAAAACTGTTTTTT,CASTLPPGTGVKKLFF
TRBV28,NA,TRBD1,TRBJ2-4,TGTGCCAGCAGTCCCCCGGGACAGGGGGCGAGCATTCAGTACTTC,CASSPPGQGASIQYF
TRBV5-1,once,TRBD2,TRBJ2-1,TGCGCCAGCAGCTTGGCGGGCGGGGGGGCGGTTGAGCAGTTCTTC,CASSLAGGGAVEQFF
TRBV12-2,NA,NA,TRBJ1-5,TGTGCAACCCGGGCCGTCCGGACAGTCAATCAGCCCCAGCATTTT,CATRAVRTVNQPQHF
TRBV11-1,NA,NA,TRBJ2-7,TGTGCCAGCAGCCAATCCTACGAGCAGTACTTC,CASSQSYEQYF
TRBV2,NA,TRBD2,TRBJ2-5,TGTGCCAGCAGGGTGGCGGGACCCCGGACTAGCGTCTGGCGAGAGACCCAGTACTTC,CASRVAGPRTSVWRETQYF
TRBV5-1,NA,TRBD2,TRBJ2-1,TGCGCCAGCAGCTCAACCGGGACTAGCGGGACCAATGAGCAGTTCTTC,CASSSTGTSGTNEQFF
TRBV4-1,NA,TRBD2,TRBJ2-2,TGCGCCAGCAGCCAATCGCCGGGACTAGCGAACACCGGGGAGCTGTTTTTT,CASSQSPGLANTGELFF
TRBV7-6,NA,NA,TRBJ2-7,TGTGCCAGCAGCTTGACGGATGGATACGAGCAGTACTTC,CASSLTDGYEQYF
TRBV7-9,NA,NA,TRBJ2-7,TGTGCCAGCAGCCGGACAGTAGAAGAGCAGTACTTC,CASSRTVEEQYF
TRBV5-1,NA,TRBD1,TRBJ2-2,TGCGCCAGCAGTGGGGACAGCGGGAACACCGGGGAGCTGTTTTTT,CASSGDSGNTGELFF
TRBV11-2,NA,NA,TRBJ1-2,TGTGCCAGCAGCTTAGTTCATGTACCCGGGGGCTACACCTTC,CASSLVHVPGGYTF
TRBV10-2,NA,NA,TRBJ1-4,TGCGCCAGCAGTGTACAGACTAATGAAAAACTGTTTTTT,CASSVQTNEKLFF
TRBV19,NA,NA,TRBJ1-4,TGTGCCAGTAGTATAGAAGGGGATGAAAAACTGTTTTTT,CASSIEGDEKLFF
TRBV5-6,few,TRBD1,TRBJ2-7,TGTGCCAGCAAGACCGTTGGGGGACAGTCCCCCGAGCAGTACTTC,CASKTVGGQSPEQYF
TRBV7-8,NA,TRBD2,TRBJ2-5,TGTGCCAGCAGCTTAGAGGTGGCGGGAGGAGAAGAGACCCAGTACTTC,CASSLEVAGGEETQYF
TRBV28,NA,TRBD2,TRBJ2-7,TGTGCCAGCAGTTTCTTGGGCGGAGCGGGAACCCCCCGCTCCTACGAGCAGTACTTC,CASSFLGGAGTPRSYEQYF
TRBV19,NA,TRBD1,TRBJ1-5,TGTGCCAGTAGTCAATTGACAGGGTTTCTTAGTCAGCCCCAGCATTTT,CASSQLTGFLSQPQHF